Below are 20 T cell receptor beta chains sequenced from a single sample in a study of cytomegalovirus exposure and HLA in healthy donors. PCR amplification relied on 60 Vbeta primers (plus 13 Jbeta primers). Some clones are missing from TCRdb's copy, which holds only in-frame ones; the method was immunoSEQ multiplex PCR. Seen here are around 190,000 clones, around 87% observed once, and the top ten hold 1.5% to 2%. The sequenced sample was PBMCs. These receptors were collected from a young woman in good health and CMV-seronegative.

The V gene is TRBV29-1, the J gene TRBJ2-5; the D gene is possibly TRBD1 (5 bases). CDR3 length: 11 residues. Germline loops: CDR1 SQVTM, CDR2 ANQGSEA. Trimming stripped 3 bases from V and 3 bases from J, with 5 bases between. CDR3 nucleotides: TGCAGCGTTGACAGGGAAGAGACCCAGTACTTC. Its protein product is CSVDREETQYF. Together with reference TRBV29-1 and TRBJ2-5, the CDR3 gives the full variable domain: SAVISQKPSRDICQRGTSLTIQCQVDSQVTMMFWYRQQPGQSLTLIATANQGSEATYESGFVIDKFPISRPNLTFSTLTVSNMSPEDSSIYLCSVDREETQYFGPGTRLLVL.

This clone was recorded only once. The J gene is TRBJ2-1, the V gene TRBV5-6, with a possible D match to TRBD1 (6 bases). Trimming stripped 1 base from V and 6 bases from J, with 14 bases between. This CDR3 contains 15 residues. Per germline, CDR1 SGHDT and CDR2 YYEEEE. DNA for the CDR3: TGTGCCAGCAGCTTGACATTAGGGGGTAGCAATGAGCAGTTCTTC. As protein: CASSLTLGGSNEQFF.

This chain links TRBV4-3 with TRBJ2-3; 8 positions agree with TRBD2. The trim removed 2 bases at V and 4 bases at J, leaving 8 bases unmatched. Germline lookup yields CDR1 LGHNA and CDR2 YSLEER. CDR3 length: 16 residues. The DNA of the CDR3 is TGCGCCAGCAGCCAATCACCTCCGGGACTAGCAGATACGCAGTATTTT. Its protein product is CASSQSPPGLADTQYF.

The chain uses TRBV7-9 and TRBJ2-3; TRBD1 matches 11 bases. The CDR3 spans 15 residues. J was trimmed by 3 bases and V by 5 bases; bases with no gene match: 4. Per germline, CDR1 SEHNR and CDR2 FQNEAQ (reference sequence). This CDR3 is CASSRTGGGTDTQYF. In DNA, the CDR3 is TGTGCCAGCAGCAGGACAGGGGGCGGGACAGATACGCAGTATTTT. The full variable domain, completed using reference TRBV7-9 and TRBJ2-3, is DTGVSQNPRHKITKRGQNVTFRCDPISEHNRLYWYRQTLGQGPEFLTYFQNEAQLEKSRLLSDRFSAERPKGSFSTLEIQRTEQGDSAMYLCASSRTGGGTDTQYFGPGTRLTVL.

The CDR3, as DNA: TGTGCCAGCAGGAAACAGGGAGTGGATACGCAGTATTTT. Protein sequence: CASRKQGVDTQYF. The chain is built from TRBV6-6 and TRBJ2-3; D is possibly TRBD1 (6 bases). The CDR3 is 13 residues long. The germline V gene encodes CDR1 MNHNY and CDR2 SVGAGI (reference sequence). V gave up 6 bases and J gave up 6 bases, with 13 bases separating them.

CDR3 in amino acids: CASSRRPTSTDTQYF. CDR3 DNA: TGTGCCAGCAGCCGGAGGCCAACTAGCACAGATACGCAGTATTTT. V and J are TRBV11-3 and TRBJ2-3, with a tentative D call TRBD2 (5 bases). This CDR3 contains 15 residues. CDR1 and CDR2 (germline): SGHNT, YENEEA. V was shortened by 5 bases and J by 0 bases, with 12 bases between the two germline ends.

This clone was picked up one time. This chain connects TRBV5-6 to TRBJ2-7; TRBD1 aligns across 9 bases. CDR1 is SGHDT and CDR2 is YYEEEE in the germline V gene. Trimming took 4 bases from V and 4 from J; bases not matched to a gene: 6. The CDR3 length is 14 residues. CDR3 region: CASSKQGAWYEQYF. The CDR3 DNA sequence: TGTGCCAGCAGCAAACAGGGGGCTTGGTACGAGCAGTACTTC.

The chain carries TRBV28 and TRBJ1-2; the D is unclear. With 4 bases removed from V and 2 bases from J, the gap between germline ends came to 11 bases. Germline CDR1 and CDR2: MDHEN and SYDVKM. CDR3 size: 14 residues. The CDR3 protein is CASSSSSMNYGYTF. Written as DNA, the CDR3 is TGTGCCAGCAGTTCATCGAGTATGAACTATGGCTACACCTTC.

As concerns this clone: This CDR3 is also generated by other DNA sequences in the sample. The rearrangement links TRBV7-3 to TRBJ2-1; TRBD2 might be the D (6 bases). CDR3 length equals 15 residues. The V end was cut by 2 bases, the J end by 5 bases, with 13 bases between. The germline V gene has CDR1 SGHTA and CDR2 FQGTGA. Here the CDR3 reads CASSLLSGYDNEQFF. The CDR3, as DNA: TGTGCCAGCAGCTTACTAAGCGGGTATGACAATGAGCAGTTCTTC.

DNA for the CDR3: TGCGCCAGCAGCACCGGGACAGGGGATTACGAGCAGTACTTC. Translating gives CASSTGTGDYEQYF. V usage is TRBV5-1 and J usage is TRBJ2-7; 10 bases are a match to TRBD1. In germline, CDR1 is SGHRS, CDR2 YFSETQ. Germline trimming cut 4 bases from V and 4 bases from J; bases unmatched to any gene: 5. This CDR3 region has 14 residues.

The V gene is TRBV6-1, the J gene TRBJ1-1; maybe TRBD1 (5 bases). V lost 4 bases to trimming and J lost 9 bases, with 15 bases between them. CDR3 size: 13 residues. Germline V gene sequence: CDR1 MNHNS, CDR2 SASEGT. The CDR3 loop is CASSADSLMKAFF. The CDR3 DNA sequence: TGTGCCAGCAGTGCTGACAGCCTAATGAAAGCTTTCTTT.

The chain uses TRBV7-8 and TRBJ1-5, with 9 bases aligning to TRBD1. The ends lost 4 bases at V and 4 bases at J; junction bases unmatched: 11. The germline V gene has CDR1 SGHVS and CDR2 FQNEAQ. This CDR3 has 17 amino acids. The CDR3 is CASSSRTGAPLNQPQHF. DNA of the CDR3: TGTGCCAGCAGCTCCCGGACAGGGGCACCCTTAAATCAGCCCCAGCATTTT.

The chain combines TRBV6-1 with TRBJ2-7, with a possible D match to TRBD2 (5 bases). The CDR3 runs 11 residues. The V gene's germline CDR1 is MNHNS and CDR2 SASEGT. V was shortened by 8 bases and J by 1 base, with 6 bases between the two germline ends. The CDR3 nucleotides read TGTGCCAGCGGACTTTCCTACGAGCAGTACTTC. This translates into CASGLSYEQYF.

This chain links TRBV9 with TRBJ2-7; TRBD2 aligns across 7 bases. Per the germline V gene, CDR1 is SGDLS and CDR2 is YYNGEE. J lost 7 bases, V lost 3 bases, and 13 bases had no gene match. The CDR3 runs 15 residues. DNA for the CDR3: TGTGCCAGCAGCGCCCCGGGTTCGGGAGGCGGGGAGCAGTACTTC. Protein sequence: CASSAPGSGGGEQYF.

This clone was seen a few times. The chain has TRBV5-1 and TRBJ2-5; TRBD2 aligns across 8 bases. CDR1 is SGHRS, CDR2 YFSETQ, per germline. The V and J ends lost 0 bases and 5 bases, in that order; junction bases with no gene match: 9. This CDR3 region has 16 residues. This CDR3 is CASSLGASGPRETQYF. The CDR3 coding sequence is TGCGCCAGCAGCTTGGGAGCTAGCGGGCCCCGGGAGACCCAGTACTTC.

The rearrangement links TRBV6-5 to TRBJ1-6, with 9 positions matching TRBD1. Germline V gene sequence: CDR1 MNHEY, CDR2 SVGAGI. The V and J ends lost 7 bases and 6 bases, in that order; junction bases with no gene match: 4. This CDR3 is built from 14 residues. CDR3 loop: CASKRDRANSPLHF. The CDR3 bases are TGTGCCAGCAAGAGGGACAGGGCTAATTCACCCCTCCACTTT.

The chain carries TRBV7-8 and TRBJ1-2, with TRBD1 matching 8 bases. Germline CDR1 and CDR2: SGHVS and FQNEAQ. V gave up 5 bases and J gave up 8 bases; unmatched junction bases: 19. CDR3 length equals 17 residues. The CDR3 loop reads CASSPYRGSAGGLGYTF. CDR3 bases: TGTGCCAGCAGCCCTTATAGGGGGTCGGCAGGGGGCCTGGGCTACACCTTC.

The genes are TRBV2 and TRBJ1-4; 7 nucleotides align to TRBD1. V lost 6 bases and J lost 8; bases outside the gene matches: 9. The CDR3 consists of 14 residues. The V gene's germline CDR1 is SNHLY and CDR2 FYNNEI. The CDR3 spells CASRSRQGEEKLFF. CDR3 bases: TGTGCCAGCAGGAGCCGACAGGGTGAGGAAAAACTGTTTTTT.

This clone was seen a single time. J is TRBJ1-4 and V is TRBV18, with D uncertain. Germline V gene data show CDR1 as KGHSH and CDR2 as LQKENI. The CDR3 covers 15 residues. Trimming left V 4 bases short and J 0 bases short, with 9 bases between. Here the CDR3 reads CASSRTRATNEKLFF. The CDR3 DNA reads as TGTGCCAGCTCACGTACACGGGCAACTAATGAAAAACTGTTTTTT.

The chain links TRBV7-8 to TRBJ2-2; the match to TRBD1 covers 8 bases. This CDR3 region has 15 residues. V shed 5 bases, J shed 5 bases, and the junction held 7 bases outside the gene matches. Germline loops: CDR1 SGHVS, CDR2 FQNEAQ. The CDR3 loop reads CASSPGQGRTGELFF. Here the CDR3 DNA reads TGTGCCAGCAGCCCCGGACAGGGCCGAACCGGGGAGCTGTTTTTT.